Sequencing of this T cell receptor beta chain was carried out in a study of cytomegalovirus exposure and HLA in healthy donors. Turning to this clone: Its antigen is unknown.

General study results and limits: Cytomegalovirus status was reportedly diagnosed by the classifier with high sensitivity and specificity.

Clones were read by immunoSEQ multiplex PCR, and TCRdb kept only the in-frame ones, dropping some. Of 65,000 to 80,000 clones detected, 90% to 95% appear once; the ten largest clones hold approximately 2.1%. The CDR3 has 15 residues. The V end lost 0 bases, the J end lost 4 bases, and 12 bases lay between the germline ends. The germline V gene encodes CDR1 MNHNS and CDR2 SASEGT. The sequence came from a young woman in good health and CMV-seropositive. The specimen was PBMCs. V and J are TRBV6-1 and TRBJ1-2; TRBD1 is a possible D gene (5 bases). CDR3 loop: CASSEAIGASYGYTF. The CDR3 nucleotides are TGTGCCAGCAGTGAAGCGATAGGGGCGAGCTATGGCTACACCTTC.